This T cell receptor beta chain was captured by sequencing in a study of T cell repertoires in cytomegalovirus infection. Study context: Researchers turned to recently identified HLA-C-restricted CMV epitopes as well as well-studied HLA-B-restricted ones. Public TCR beta signatures marked donors with CMV infection and the matching HLA.

TCRdb itself ran the reads through MiXCR, one entry per CDR3 protein. The profile shows 900,000 to 950,000 distinct CDR3 sequences, around 30% of them singletons. J gave up 6 bases and V 0 bases, and 7 bases lay outside the gene matches. Germline CDR1 and CDR2: DFQATT and SNEGSKA (reference sequence). This CDR3 comprises 15 residues. As regards this clonotype: The antigen remains undetermined.

The TCR comes from a human donor in good health (CMV status not recorded). Some clones in this sample may be carry-over from other donors' samples. Source: cultured CD8+ T cells from PBMCs, taken from culture after CMV antigen stimulation. V gene TRBV20-1 combines with J gene TRBJ1-4, with TRBD1 matching 7 bases. CDR3 residues: CSARDYRGADEKLFF. CDR3 coding DNA: TGCAGTGCTAGAGATTACAGGGGCGCGGATGAAAAACTGTTTTTT.